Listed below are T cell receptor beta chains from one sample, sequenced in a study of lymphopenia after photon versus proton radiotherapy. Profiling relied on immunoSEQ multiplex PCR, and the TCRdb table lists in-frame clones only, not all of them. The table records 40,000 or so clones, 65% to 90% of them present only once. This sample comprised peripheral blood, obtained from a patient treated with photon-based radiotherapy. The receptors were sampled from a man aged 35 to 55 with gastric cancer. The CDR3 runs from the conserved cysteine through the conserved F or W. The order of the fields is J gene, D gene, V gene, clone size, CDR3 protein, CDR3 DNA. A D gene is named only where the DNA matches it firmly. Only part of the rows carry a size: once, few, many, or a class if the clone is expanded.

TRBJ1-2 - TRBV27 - CASSPPTGYGYTF TGTGCCAGCAGTCCCCCGACAGGTTATGGCTACACCTTC
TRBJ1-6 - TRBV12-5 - CASGRDNSPLHF TGTGCTAGCGGTAGGGATAATTCACCCCTCCACTTT
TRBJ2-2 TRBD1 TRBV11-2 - CASSLPTGGYTGELFF TGTGCCAGCAGTCTCCCCACAGGGGGATACACCGGGGAGCTGTTTTTT
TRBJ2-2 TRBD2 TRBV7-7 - CASSPGTSGGGELFF TGTGCCAGCAGCCCCGGGACTAGCGGGGGAGGGGAGCTGTTTTTT
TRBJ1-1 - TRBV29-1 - CSVDLGLDTEAFF TGCAGCGTTGACCTAGGGTTGGACACTGAAGCTTTCTTT
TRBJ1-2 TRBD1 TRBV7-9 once CASSGTAPRYGYTF TGTGCCAGCAGCGGGACAGCTCCCCGCTATGGCTACACCTTC
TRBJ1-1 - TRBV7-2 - CASSLGQRRAFF TGTGCCAGCAGCTTAGGGCAGAGACGAGCTTTCTTT
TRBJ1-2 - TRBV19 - CASSGTSNYGYTF TGTGCCAGTAGCGGCACTTCAAACTATGGCTACACCTTC
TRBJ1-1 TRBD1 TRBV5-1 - CASSSDRGITEAFF TGCGCCAGCAGCTCTGACAGGGGCATCACTGAAGCTTTCTTT
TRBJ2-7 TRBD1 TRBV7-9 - CASSPTGENYEQYF TGTGCCAGCAGCCCGACAGGGGAGAACTACGAGCAGTACTTC
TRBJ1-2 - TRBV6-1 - CASSDGGRGYGYTF TGTGCCAGCAGTGACGGAGGACGGGGGTATGGCTACACCTTC
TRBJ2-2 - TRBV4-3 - CASSQGLGGVAGELFF TGCGCCAGCAGCCAAGGGTTAGGGGGAGTTGCCGGGGAGCTGTTTTTT
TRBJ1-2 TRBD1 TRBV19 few CASSMDRANRGYTF TGTGCCAGTAGTATGGACAGGGCCAATCGGGGCTACACCTTC
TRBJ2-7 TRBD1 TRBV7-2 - CASSQLQGFEQYF TGTGCCAGCAGCCAATTACAGGGGTTCGAGCAGTACTTC
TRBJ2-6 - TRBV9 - CASSHNGEPSSGANVLTF TGTGCCAGCAGCCATAATGGGGAACCCTCCTCTGGGGCCAACGTCCTGACTTTC
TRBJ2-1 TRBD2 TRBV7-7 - CASSLGTRNEQFF TGTGCCAGCAGCTTGGGGACTAGGAATGAGCAGTTCTTC
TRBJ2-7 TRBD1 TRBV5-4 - CASSGTGGSYEQYF TGTGCCAGCAGCGGGACAGGGGGCAGCTACGAGCAGTACTTC
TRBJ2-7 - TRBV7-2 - CASSIWTVSYEQYF TGTGCCAGCAGCATTTGGACCGTCTCCTACGAGCAGTACTTC
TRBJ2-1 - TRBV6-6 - CASSYQDYNEQFF TGTGCCAGCAGTTACCAGGACTACAATGAGCAGTTCTTC
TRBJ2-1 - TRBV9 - CASSLTGAPGNEQFF TGTGCCAGCAGTCTCACCGGCGCGCCTGGCAATGAGCAGTTCTTC
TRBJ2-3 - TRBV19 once CASALRTYTDTQYF TGTGCCAGCGCATTGAGGACTTACACAGATACGCAGTATTTT
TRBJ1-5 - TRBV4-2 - CASSREYPGAQHF TGTGCCAGCAGCCGAGAATATCCGGGGGCCCAGCATTTT
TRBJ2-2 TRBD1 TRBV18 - CASQQGRDTGELFF TGTGCCAGTCAACAGGGGAGAGATACCGGGGAGCTGTTTTTT
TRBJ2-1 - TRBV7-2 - CASSSYTRNEQFF TGTGCCAGCAGCTCTTATACTAGGAATGAGCAGTTCTTC
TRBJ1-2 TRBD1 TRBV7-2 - CASSTGVNYGYTF TGTGCCAGCAGCACAGGGGTTAACTATGGCTACACCTTC
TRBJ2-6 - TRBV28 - CASRTWGSGANVLTF TGTGCCAGCAGGACGTGGGGCTCTGGGGCCAACGTCCTGACTTTC
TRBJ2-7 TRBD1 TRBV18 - CASSPRTGELGEQYF TGTGCCAGCTCACCCCGGACAGGGGAACTCGGGGAGCAGTACTTC
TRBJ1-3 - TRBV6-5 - CASSPGGAGNTIYF TGTGCCAGCAGTCCCGGAGGGGCTGGAAACACCATATATTTT
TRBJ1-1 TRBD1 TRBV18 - CASSPGTGAQNTEAFF TGTGCCAGCTCTCCCGGGACAGGGGCCCAGAACACTGAAGCTTTCTTT
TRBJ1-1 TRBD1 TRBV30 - CAWSPGGSANTEAFF TGTGCCTGGAGTCCAGGGGGTTCGGCGAACACTGAAGCTTTCTTT
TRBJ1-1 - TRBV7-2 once CASSALQANTEAFF TGTGCCAGCAGCGCTCTACAGGCGAACACTGAAGCTTTCTTT
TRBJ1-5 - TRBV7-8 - CASSLAWGPSNQPQHF TGTGCCAGCAGCTTAGCTTGGGGTCCGAGCAATCAGCCCCAGCATTTT